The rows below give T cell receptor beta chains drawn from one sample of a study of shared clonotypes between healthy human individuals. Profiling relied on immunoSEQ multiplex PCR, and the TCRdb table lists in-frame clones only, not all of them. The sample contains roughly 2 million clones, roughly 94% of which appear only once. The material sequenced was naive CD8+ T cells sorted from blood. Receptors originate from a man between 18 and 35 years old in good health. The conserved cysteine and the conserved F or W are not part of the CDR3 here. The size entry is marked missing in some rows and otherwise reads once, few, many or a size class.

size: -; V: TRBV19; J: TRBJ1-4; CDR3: ASSIFVAGGEKLF
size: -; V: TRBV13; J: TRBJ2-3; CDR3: ASKGVDTQY
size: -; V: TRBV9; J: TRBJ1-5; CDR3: ASSVEGSGGPQH
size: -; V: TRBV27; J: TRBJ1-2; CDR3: ASSLLGGWERYT
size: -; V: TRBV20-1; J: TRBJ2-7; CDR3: SARTGYEQY
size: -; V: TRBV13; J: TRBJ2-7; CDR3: ASSLGLAGFSYEQY
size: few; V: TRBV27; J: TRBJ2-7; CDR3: ASSFAASYEQY
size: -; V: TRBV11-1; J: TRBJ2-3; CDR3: ASSKLDTQY
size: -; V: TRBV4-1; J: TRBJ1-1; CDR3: ASSQDYENTEAF
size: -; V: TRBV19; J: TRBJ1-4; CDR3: ASASGFPVNEKLF
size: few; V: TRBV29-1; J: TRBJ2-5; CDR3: SVDAGTDQETQY
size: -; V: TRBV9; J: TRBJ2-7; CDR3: ASSVDASYYEQY
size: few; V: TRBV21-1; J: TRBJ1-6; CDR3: ASSKDSYNSPLH
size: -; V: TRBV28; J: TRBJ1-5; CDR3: ASTSTGGSGPRYGQPQH
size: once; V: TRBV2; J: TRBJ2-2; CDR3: ASSDWNANTGELF
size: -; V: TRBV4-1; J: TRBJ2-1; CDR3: ASSQLKAGGLDEQF
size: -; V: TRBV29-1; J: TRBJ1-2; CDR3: SVYAPIEDYGYT
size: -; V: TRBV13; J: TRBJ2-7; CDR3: ASSLTSSYEQY
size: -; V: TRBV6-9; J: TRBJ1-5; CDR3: ASSRDRSNQPQH
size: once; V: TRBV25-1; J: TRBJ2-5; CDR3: ASSQTGSQETQY
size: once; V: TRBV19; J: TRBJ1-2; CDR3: ASSMSLIGKDYHGYT
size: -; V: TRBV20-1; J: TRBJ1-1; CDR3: SAGGGTEAF
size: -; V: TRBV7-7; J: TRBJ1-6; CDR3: ASRPQNSPLH
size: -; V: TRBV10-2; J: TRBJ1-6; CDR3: ASIGTGPRSYNSPLH
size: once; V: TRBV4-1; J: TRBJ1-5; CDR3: ASSAGQGFDQPQH
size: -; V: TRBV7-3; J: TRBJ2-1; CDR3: ASRGSRENYEQF
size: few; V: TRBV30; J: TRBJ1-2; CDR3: AWSDDGTVNNYGYT
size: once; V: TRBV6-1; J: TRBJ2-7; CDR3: ASSELGTGTNYEQY
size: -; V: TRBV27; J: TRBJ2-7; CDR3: ASSTGAGPYEQY